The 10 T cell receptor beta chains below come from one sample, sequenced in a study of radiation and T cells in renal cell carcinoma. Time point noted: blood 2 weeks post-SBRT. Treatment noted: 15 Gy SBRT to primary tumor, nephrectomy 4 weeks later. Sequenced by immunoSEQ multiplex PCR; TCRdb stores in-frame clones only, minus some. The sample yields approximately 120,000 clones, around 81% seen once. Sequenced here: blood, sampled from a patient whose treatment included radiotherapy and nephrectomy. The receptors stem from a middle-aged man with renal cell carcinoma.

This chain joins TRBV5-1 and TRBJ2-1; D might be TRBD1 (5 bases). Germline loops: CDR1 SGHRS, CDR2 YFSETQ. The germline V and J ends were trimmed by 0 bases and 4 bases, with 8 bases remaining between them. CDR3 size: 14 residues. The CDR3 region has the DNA TGCGCCAGCAGCTTGGACAGGAGATACAATGAGCAGTTCTTC. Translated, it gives CASSLDRRYNEQFF.

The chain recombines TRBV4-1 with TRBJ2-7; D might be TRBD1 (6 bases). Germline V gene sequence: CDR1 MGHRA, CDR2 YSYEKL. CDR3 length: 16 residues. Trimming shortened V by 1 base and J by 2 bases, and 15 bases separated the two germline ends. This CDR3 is CASSQVPTGSTYEQYF. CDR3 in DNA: TGCGCCAGCAGCCAAGTCCCGACAGGTTCGACCTACGAGCAGTACTTC.

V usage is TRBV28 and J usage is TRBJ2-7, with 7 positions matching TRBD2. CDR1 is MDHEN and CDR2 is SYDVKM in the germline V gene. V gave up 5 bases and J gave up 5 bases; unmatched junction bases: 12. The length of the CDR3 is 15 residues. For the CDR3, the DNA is TGTGCCAGCAGTCTCCCCGGGCGGGAGACCCACGAGCAGTACTTC. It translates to CASSLPGRETHEQYF.

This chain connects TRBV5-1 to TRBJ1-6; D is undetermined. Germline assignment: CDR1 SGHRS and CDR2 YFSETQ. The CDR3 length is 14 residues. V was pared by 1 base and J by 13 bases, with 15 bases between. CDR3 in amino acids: CASSLSFGESPLHF. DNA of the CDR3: TGCGCCAGCAGCTTGTCTTTCGGGGAGTCGCCCCTCCACTTT.

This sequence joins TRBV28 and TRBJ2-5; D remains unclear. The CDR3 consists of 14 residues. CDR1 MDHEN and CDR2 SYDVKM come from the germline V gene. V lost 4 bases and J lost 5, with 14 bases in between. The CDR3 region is CASSSRLSTETQYF. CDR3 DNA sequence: TGTGCCAGCAGTTCTCGACTTTCCACGGAGACCCAGTACTTC. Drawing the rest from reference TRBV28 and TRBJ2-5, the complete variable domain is DVKVTQSSRYLVKRTGEKVFLECVQDMDHENMFWYRQDPGLGLRLIYFSYDVKMKEKGDIPEGYSVSREKKERFSLILESASTNQTSMYLCASSSRLSTETQYFGPGTRLLVL.

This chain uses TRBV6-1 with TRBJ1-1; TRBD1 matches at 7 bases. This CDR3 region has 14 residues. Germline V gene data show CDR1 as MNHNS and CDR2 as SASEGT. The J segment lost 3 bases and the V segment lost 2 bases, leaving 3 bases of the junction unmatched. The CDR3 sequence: CASSENRGYTEAFF. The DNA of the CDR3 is TGTGCCAGCAGTGAAAACAGGGGATACACTGAAGCTTTCTTT.

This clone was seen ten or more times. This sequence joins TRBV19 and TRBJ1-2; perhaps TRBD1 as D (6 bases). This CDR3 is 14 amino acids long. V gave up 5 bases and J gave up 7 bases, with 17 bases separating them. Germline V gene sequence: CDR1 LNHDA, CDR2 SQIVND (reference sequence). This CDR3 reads CASSVSYRVGGYTF. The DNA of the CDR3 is TGTGCCAGTAGTGTATCCTACAGGGTTGGTGGCTACACCTTC. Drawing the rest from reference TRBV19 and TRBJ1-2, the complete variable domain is DGGITQSPKYLFRKEGQNVTLSCEQNLNHDAMYWYRQDPGQGLRLIYYSQIVNDFQKGDIAEGYSVSREKKESFPLTVTSAQKNPTAFYLCASSVSYRVGGYTFGSGTRLTVV.

This CDR3 is CASSGGTLQETQYF. CDR3 nucleotide sequence: TGCGCCAGCAGCGGGGGGACCCTCCAAGAGACCCAGTACTTC. This rearrangement joins TRBV5-1 to TRBJ2-5; D may be TRBD2 (6 bases). The CDR3 is 14 amino acids. From germline, CDR1 is SGHRS and CDR2 YFSETQ. Trimming stripped 4 bases from V and 1 base from J, with 11 bases between.

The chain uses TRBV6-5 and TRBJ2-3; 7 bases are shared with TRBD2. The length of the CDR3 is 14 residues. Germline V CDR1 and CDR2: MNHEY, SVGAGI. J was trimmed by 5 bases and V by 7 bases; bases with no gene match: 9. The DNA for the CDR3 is TGTGCCAGCAAAACGGGGGGAGTGAAAGATACGCAGTATTTT. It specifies CASKTGGVKDTQYF.

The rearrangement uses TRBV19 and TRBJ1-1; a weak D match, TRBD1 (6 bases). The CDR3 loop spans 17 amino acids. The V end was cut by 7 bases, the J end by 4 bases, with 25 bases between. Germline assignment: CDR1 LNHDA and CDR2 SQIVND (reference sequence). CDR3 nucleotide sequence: TGTGCCAGTAATACCTTCGGGGCAGGGGAAAAGGGCACTGAAGCTTTCTTT. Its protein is CASNTFGAGEKGTEAFF.